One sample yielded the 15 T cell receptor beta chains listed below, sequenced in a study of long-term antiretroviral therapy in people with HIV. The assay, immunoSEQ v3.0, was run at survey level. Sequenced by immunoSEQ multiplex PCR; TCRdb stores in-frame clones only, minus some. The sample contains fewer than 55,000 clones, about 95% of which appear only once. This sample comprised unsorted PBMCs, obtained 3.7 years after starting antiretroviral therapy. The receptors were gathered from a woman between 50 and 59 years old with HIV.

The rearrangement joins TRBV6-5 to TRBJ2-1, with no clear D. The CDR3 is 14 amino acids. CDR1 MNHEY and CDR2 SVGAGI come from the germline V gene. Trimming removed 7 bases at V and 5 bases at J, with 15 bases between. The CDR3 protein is CASNPPRPHNEQFF. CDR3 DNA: TGTGCCAGCAACCCTCCGCGCCCCCACAATGAGCAGTTCTTC.

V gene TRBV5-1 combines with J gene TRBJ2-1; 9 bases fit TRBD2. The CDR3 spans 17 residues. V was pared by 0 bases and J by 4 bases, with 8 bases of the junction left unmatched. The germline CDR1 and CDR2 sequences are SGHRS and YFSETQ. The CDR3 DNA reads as TGCGCCAGCAGCTTGGTGCCAGCGGGGGGCAATTACAATGAGCAGTTCTTC. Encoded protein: CASSLVPAGGNYNEQFF. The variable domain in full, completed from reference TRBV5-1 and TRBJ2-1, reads KAGVTQTPRYLIKTRGQQVTLSCSPISGHRSVSWYQQTPGQGLQFLFEYFSETQRNKGNFPGRFSGRQFSNSRSEMNVSTLELGDSALYLCASSLVPAGGNYNEQFFGPGTRLTVL.

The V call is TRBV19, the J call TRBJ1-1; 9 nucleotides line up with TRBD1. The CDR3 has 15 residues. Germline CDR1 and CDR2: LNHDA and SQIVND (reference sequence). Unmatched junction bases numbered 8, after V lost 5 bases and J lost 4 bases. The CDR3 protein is CASSEYRGRVTEAFF. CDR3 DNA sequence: TGTGCCAGTAGTGAATACAGGGGGCGCGTCACTGAAGCTTTCTTT. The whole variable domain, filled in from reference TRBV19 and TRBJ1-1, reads DGGITQSPKYLFRKEGQNVTLSCEQNLNHDAMYWYRQDPGQGLRLIYYSQIVNDFQKGDIAEGYSVSREKKESFPLTVTSAQKNPTAFYLCASSEYRGRVTEAFFGQGTRLTVV.

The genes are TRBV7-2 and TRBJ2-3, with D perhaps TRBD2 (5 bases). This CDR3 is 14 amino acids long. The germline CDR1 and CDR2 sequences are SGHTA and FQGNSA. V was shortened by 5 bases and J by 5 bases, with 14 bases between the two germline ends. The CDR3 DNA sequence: TGTGCCAGCAGCCCCGACTATGACGGAGATACGCAGTATTTT. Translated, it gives CASSPDYDGDTQYF. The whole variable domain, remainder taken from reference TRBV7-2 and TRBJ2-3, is GAGVSQSPSNKVTEKGKDVELRCDPISGHTALYWYRQSLGQGLEFLIYFQGNSAPDKSGLPSDRFSAERTGGSVSTLTIQRTQQEDSAVYLCASSPDYDGDTQYFGPGTRLTVL.

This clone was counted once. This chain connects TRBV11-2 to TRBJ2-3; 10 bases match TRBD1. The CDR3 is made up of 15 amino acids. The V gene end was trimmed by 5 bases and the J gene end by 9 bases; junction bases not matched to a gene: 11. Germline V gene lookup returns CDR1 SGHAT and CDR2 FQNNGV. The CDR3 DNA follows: TGTGCCAGCAGCGCTACTCGGACAGGGGGTAGCACGCAGTATTTT. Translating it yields CASSATRTGGSTQYF.

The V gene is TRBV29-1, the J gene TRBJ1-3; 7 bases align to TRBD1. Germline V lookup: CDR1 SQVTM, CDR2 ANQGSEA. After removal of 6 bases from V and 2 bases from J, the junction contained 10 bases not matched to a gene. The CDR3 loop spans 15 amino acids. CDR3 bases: TGCAGCGTACAGATCACAGGGGATCCTGGAAACACCATATATTTT. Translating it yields CSVQITGDPGNTIYF.

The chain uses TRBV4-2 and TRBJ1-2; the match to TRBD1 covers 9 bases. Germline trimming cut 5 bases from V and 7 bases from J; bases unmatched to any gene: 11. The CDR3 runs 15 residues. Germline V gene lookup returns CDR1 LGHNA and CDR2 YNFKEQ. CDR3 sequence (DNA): TGTGCCAGCAGCTTACGACAGGGGGATTTGGGTGGCTACACCTTC. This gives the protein CASSLRQGDLGGYTF.

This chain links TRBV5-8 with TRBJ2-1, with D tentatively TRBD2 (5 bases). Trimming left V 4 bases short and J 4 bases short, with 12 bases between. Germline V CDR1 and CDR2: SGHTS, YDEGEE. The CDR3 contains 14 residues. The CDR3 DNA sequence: TGTGCCAGCAGCCCATCACGGGATTACAATGAGCAGTTCTTC. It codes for CASSPSRDYNEQFF.

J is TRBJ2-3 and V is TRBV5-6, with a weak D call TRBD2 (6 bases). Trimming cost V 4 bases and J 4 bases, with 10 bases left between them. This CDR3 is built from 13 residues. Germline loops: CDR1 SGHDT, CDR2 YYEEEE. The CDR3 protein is CASSRGFSDTQYF. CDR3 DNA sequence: TGTGCCAGCAGCCGGGGGTTTTCAGATACGCAGTATTTT.

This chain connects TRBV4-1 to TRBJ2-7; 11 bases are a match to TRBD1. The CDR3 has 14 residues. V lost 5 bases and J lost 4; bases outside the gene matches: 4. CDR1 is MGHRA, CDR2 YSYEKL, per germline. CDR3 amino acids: CASSSRDRGYEQYF. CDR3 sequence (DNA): TGCGCCAGCAGCAGTCGGGACAGGGGGTACGAGCAGTACTTC.

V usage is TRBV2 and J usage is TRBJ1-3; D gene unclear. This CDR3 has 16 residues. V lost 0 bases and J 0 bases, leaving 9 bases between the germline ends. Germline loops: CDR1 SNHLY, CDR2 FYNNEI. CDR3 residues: CASSEAEDGSGNTIYF. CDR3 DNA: TGTGCCAGCAGTGAAGCCGAGGACGGCTCTGGAAACACCATATATTTT.

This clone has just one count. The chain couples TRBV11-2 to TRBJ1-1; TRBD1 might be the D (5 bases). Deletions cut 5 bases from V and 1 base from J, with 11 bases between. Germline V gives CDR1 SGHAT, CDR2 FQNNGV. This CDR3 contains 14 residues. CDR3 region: CASSVGVRNTEAFF. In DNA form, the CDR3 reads TGTGCCAGCAGCGTAGGGGTACGGAACACTGAAGCTTTCTTT. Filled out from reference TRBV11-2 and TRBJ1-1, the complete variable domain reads EAGVAQSPRYKIIEKRQSVAFWCNPISGHATLYWYQQILGQGPKLLIQFQNNGVVDDSQLPKDRFSAERLKGVDSTLKIQPAKLEDSAVYLCASSVGVRNTEAFFGQGTRLTVV.

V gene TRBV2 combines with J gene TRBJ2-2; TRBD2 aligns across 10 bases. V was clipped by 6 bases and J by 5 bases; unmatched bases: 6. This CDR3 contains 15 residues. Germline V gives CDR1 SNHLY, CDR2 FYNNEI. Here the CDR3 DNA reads TGTGCCAGCAGAAGTTGGACTAGCGGAACCGGGGAGCTGTTTTTT. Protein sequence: CASRSWTSGTGELFF.

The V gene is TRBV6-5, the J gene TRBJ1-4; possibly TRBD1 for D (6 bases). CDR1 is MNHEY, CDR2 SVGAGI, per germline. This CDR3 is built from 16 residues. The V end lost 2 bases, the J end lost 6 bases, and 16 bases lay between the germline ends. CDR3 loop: CASSYMTGRGHEKLFF. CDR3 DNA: TGTGCCAGCAGTTACATGACCGGTCGGGGGCATGAAAAACTGTTTTTT.

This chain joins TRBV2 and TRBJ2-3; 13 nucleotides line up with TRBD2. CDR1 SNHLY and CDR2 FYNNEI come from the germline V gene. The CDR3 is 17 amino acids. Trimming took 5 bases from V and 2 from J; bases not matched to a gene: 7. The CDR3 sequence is CASSRQTSGGITDTQYF. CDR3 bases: TGTGCCAGCAGTCGGCAGACTAGCGGGGGGATCACAGATACGCAGTATTTT.